Given below is one TCR beta chain in context. Its antigen remains unknown. These data come from a study of cytomegalovirus exposure and HLA in healthy donors. 60 Vbeta and 13 Jbeta primers were used in PCR. TCRdb's table, derived via immunoSEQ multiplex PCR, lists solely in-frame clones and lacks some. The sample holds about 130,000 clones; 60% to 80% are singletons and the top ten take around 4.2%. Notes on the study in general: It is likely that the observed cluster of highly shared sequence variants was a sequencing artifact.

V lost 5 bases to trimming and J lost 6 bases, with 14 bases between them. CDR3 length equals 14 residues. Germline V gene lookup returns CDR1 SGHTA and CDR2 FQGTGA. The sequence was collected from a man aged 50-59 years in good health and CMV-seropositive. The V and J genes are TRBV7-3 and TRBJ2-1, with a tentative D call TRBD2 (6 bases). Sequencing was done on a sample of PBMCs. The CDR3 DNA sequence: TGTGCCAGCAGCCCGGCCGGAGGGAGCAATGAGCAGTTCTTC. Its protein is CASSPAGGSNEQFF.